These T cell receptor beta chains were read from a single sample in a study of shared clonotypes between healthy human individuals. The protocol was immunoSEQ multiplex PCR, while the TCRdb copy is restricted to in-frame clones and leaves out a portion. Of some 1,100,000 clones detected, approximately 78% appear once; the ten largest clones hold 0.4% to 0.55%. Sequenced input: memory CD4+ T cells from PBMCs. The source of these receptors is a man aged 18 to 29 in good health. Some clones in this sample may be carry-over from other donors' samples. The CDR3 runs from the conserved cysteine through the conserved F or W. D genes are given only for firm matches. Clone sizes are given selectively: once, few, many, or a class where the clone is expanded.

CDR3 DNA: TGTGCCAGCTCACCACGGGAGAAATCCTACAATGAGCAGTTCTTC
CDR3 protein: CASSPREKSYNEQFF
D gene: .
clone size: .
CDR3 length: 15
V gene: TRBV18
J gene: TRBJ2-1

CDR3 DNA: TGTGCCAGCAGCATGACTAGCGGGAGTGTAACAGATACGCAGTATTTT
CDR3 protein: CASSMTSGSVTDTQYF
D gene: TRBD2
clone size: .
CDR3 length: 16
V gene: TRBV5-6
J gene: TRBJ2-3

CDR3 DNA: TGTGCCACCAGCCGTAAAGGGGCAGACGAGCAGTACTTC
CDR3 protein: CATSRKGADEQYF
D gene: .
clone size: .
CDR3 length: 13
V gene: TRBV15
J gene: TRBJ2-7

CDR3 DNA: TGTGCCAGCAGCTTAGCACTAAGCACAGATACGCAGTATTTT
CDR3 protein: CASSLALSTDTQYF
D gene: .
clone size: .
CDR3 length: 14
V gene: TRBV7-8
J gene: TRBJ2-3

CDR3 DNA: TGTGCCAGCAGCTCCGCTAGCGGGAGTCCCGGCACCGGGGAGCTGTTTTTT
CDR3 protein: CASSSASGSPGTGELFF
D gene: TRBD2
clone size: .
CDR3 length: 17
V gene: TRBV5-4
J gene: TRBJ2-2

CDR3 DNA: TGTGCCAGCTGCACCCGATCTAATACGCAGTATTTT
CDR3 protein: CASCTRSNTQYF
D gene: .
clone size: .
CDR3 length: 12
V gene: TRBV7-9
J gene: TRBJ2-3

CDR3 DNA: TGTGCCAGCAGCGGGGGGACGCGCACAGATACGCAGTATTTT
CDR3 protein: CASSGGTRTDTQYF
D gene: .
clone size: once
CDR3 length: 14
V gene: TRBV9
J gene: TRBJ2-3

CDR3 DNA: TGCGCCAGCAGCTTGGGACTTACAGATAACTATGGCTACACCTTC
CDR3 protein: CASSLGLTDNYGYTF
D gene: .
clone size: .
CDR3 length: 15
V gene: TRBV5-1
J gene: TRBJ1-2

CDR3 DNA: TGTGCCAGCAGAAGGACAGGGGGCAGTACCGGGGAGCTGTTTTTT
CDR3 protein: CASRRTGGSTGELFF
D gene: TRBD1
clone size: few
CDR3 length: 15
V gene: TRBV7-9
J gene: TRBJ2-2

CDR3 DNA: TGTGCCAGCAGTCACAGGGAGGGCACTGAAGCTTTCTTT
CDR3 protein: CASSHREGTEAFF
D gene: .
clone size: .
CDR3 length: 13
V gene: TRBV28
J gene: TRBJ1-1

CDR3 DNA: TGTGCCAGCAGCGGACAACTAGCGGCTAGCACAGATACGCAGTATTTT
CDR3 protein: CASSGQLAASTDTQYF
D gene: TRBD2
clone size: once
CDR3 length: 16
V gene: TRBV9
J gene: TRBJ2-3

CDR3 DNA: TGCGCCAGCAGCCTGGCAACAGGGGGCGCGTTAAATGAGCAGTTCTTC
CDR3 protein: CASSLATGGALNEQFF
D gene: TRBD1
clone size: few
CDR3 length: 16
V gene: TRBV5-1
J gene: TRBJ2-1

CDR3 DNA: TGTGCCAGCTCACGGGGTAATAGCAATCAGCCCCAGCATTTT
CDR3 protein: CASSRGNSNQPQHF
D gene: .
clone size: .
CDR3 length: 14
V gene: TRBV18
J gene: TRBJ1-5

CDR3 DNA: TGTGCCAGTAGTATCAAAGCGGGAGGGCCTTACGAGCAGTACTTC
CDR3 protein: CASSIKAGGPYEQYF
D gene: TRBD2
clone size: .
CDR3 length: 15
V gene: TRBV19
J gene: TRBJ2-7

CDR3 DNA: TGTGCCAGCAGTTTGTCCATGACAGGGAGCAATCAGCCCCAGCATTTT
CDR3 protein: CASSLSMTGSNQPQHF
D gene: TRBD1
clone size: .
CDR3 length: 16
V gene: TRBV28
J gene: TRBJ1-5

CDR3 DNA: TGTGCCAGTGGGACTAGTACGGGCGAGCAGTACTTC
CDR3 protein: CASGTSTGEQYF
D gene: TRBD2
clone size: .
CDR3 length: 12
V gene: TRBV7-3
J gene: TRBJ2-7

CDR3 DNA: TGTGCCAGCAGTCCCCTAGTTAGCTCCTACAATGAGCAGTTCTTC
CDR3 protein: CASSPLVSSYNEQFF
D gene: .
clone size: .
CDR3 length: 15
V gene: TRBV25-1
J gene: TRBJ2-1

CDR3 DNA: TGTGCCAGCCAGACGGCACGTTACACAGATACGCAGTATTTT
CDR3 protein: CASQTARYTDTQYF
D gene: .
clone size: .
CDR3 length: 14
V gene: TRBV30
J gene: TRBJ2-3

CDR3 DNA: TGTGCCATCAGTCTAAGTGGGGGGGGAGGCCCCCGGAACACTGAAGCTTTCTTT
CDR3 protein: CAISLSGGGGPRNTEAFF
D gene: .
clone size: .
CDR3 length: 18
V gene: TRBV10-3
J gene: TRBJ1-1

CDR3 DNA: TGCGCCAGCAGTGCCCTAGCCGTCGAGGGCACAGATACGCAGTATTTT
CDR3 protein: CASSALAVEGTDTQYF
D gene: .
clone size: once
CDR3 length: 16
V gene: TRBV10-1
J gene: TRBJ2-3

CDR3 DNA: TGCGCCAGCAGCCAAGAGGCTAGCGGAAACACCGGGGAGCTGTTTTTT
CDR3 protein: CASSQEASGNTGELFF
D gene: TRBD2
clone size: .
CDR3 length: 16
V gene: TRBV4-1
J gene: TRBJ2-2

CDR3 DNA: TGTGCCAGCAGCGGACTAGCGTGGAGGGAGACCCAGTACTTC
CDR3 protein: CASSGLAWRETQYF
D gene: TRBD2
clone size: .
CDR3 length: 14
V gene: TRBV2
J gene: TRBJ2-5